The 21 T cell receptor beta chains below all came from one sample that was sequenced in a study of T-cell reconstitution after alpha-beta-depleted transplantation in children. TCRbeta library construction was performed incorporating unique molecular identifiers. One entry per CDR3 protein, called by TCRdb with MiXCR from the PCR reads. The top ten clones hold about 5.6% of a sample with a few hundred thousand distinct CDR3 sequences, approximately 12% of them seen once. Sequenced here: PBMCs from the stem cell graft donor, sampled from the stem cell graft. The source of these receptors is a human donor who donated a stem cell graft to a child with combined immunodeficiency.

V gene TRBV4-3 combines with J gene TRBJ2-3, with no clear D. The CDR3 has 15 amino acids. Trimming removed 1 base at V and 0 bases at J, with 8 bases between. Germline CDR1 is LGHNA and CDR2 is YSLEER. The CDR3 loop reads CASSQVGYSTDTQYF. The CDR3 DNA reads as TGCGCCAGCAGCCAAGTAGGATATAGCACAGATACGCAGTATTTT.

The chain uses TRBV7-3 and TRBJ1-6; TRBD1 is a possible D gene (6 bases). The germline CDR1 and CDR2 sequences are SGHTA and FQGTGA. Trimming took 5 bases from V and 8 from J, leaving 19 bases between them. There are 16 residues in the CDR3. The CDR3 loop is CASSQNGGLVDSPLHF. The CDR3 DNA reads as TGTGCCAGCAGCCAAAATGGGGGGCTAGTCGATTCACCCCTCCACTTT.

The chain employs TRBV5-5 and TRBJ1-2; no clear D gene. CDR3 length: 13 amino acids. Trimming pared 0 bases from V and 8 bases from J, leaving 11 bases between. In germline, CDR1 is SGHKS, CDR2 YYEKEE (reference sequence). In DNA, the CDR3 is TGTGCCAGCAGCTTGGGCAAATCGAGGGGCTACACCTTC. It yields the protein CASSLGKSRGYTF. The complete variable domain, with remaining parts taken from reference TRBV5-5 and TRBJ1-2, reads DAGVTQSPTHLIKTRGQQVTLRCSPISGHKSVSWYQQVLGQGPQFIFQYYEKEERGRGNFPDRFSARQFPNYSSELNVNALLLGDSALYLCASSLGKSRGYTFGSGTRLTVV.

This clonotype was picked up a small number of times. The chain combines TRBV29-1 with TRBJ2-4, with D hard to call. The CDR3 spans 14 residues. Germline lookup yields CDR1 SQVTM and CDR2 ANQGSEA. Deletions cut 6 bases from V and 4 bases from J, with 16 bases between. In nucleotides, the CDR3 is TGCAGCGTAAAGGGTTTGGCGGAGAAAAACATTCAGTACTTC. This gives the protein CSVKGLAEKNIQYF.

J is TRBJ2-7 and V is TRBV6-1; 7 bases agree with TRBD1. This CDR3 region has 14 residues. Germline CDR1 is MNHNS and CDR2 is SASEGT. J gave up 1 base and V 3 bases, and 3 bases lay outside the gene matches. The CDR3, as DNA: TGTGCCAGCAGTGAGTGGGACAGATCCTACGAGCAGTACTTC. Translation gives CASSEWDRSYEQYF.

The chain combines TRBV20-1 with TRBJ1-1; D call uncertain. The CDR3 spans 13 residues. V lost 6 bases, J lost 1 base, and 12 bases lay in between. CDR1 and CDR2 from the germline V gene are DFQATT and SNEGSKA (reference sequence). CDR3 sequence (DNA): TGCAGTGCGCCCAGGCTAACGAACACTGAAGCTTTCTTT. Translated, it gives CSAPRLTNTEAFF.

The chain recombines TRBV6-5 with TRBJ2-3; D gene unclear. V was pared by 4 bases and J by 0 bases, with 11 bases between. This CDR3 has 15 residues. Per germline, CDR1 MNHEY and CDR2 SVGAGI. The CDR3 nucleotides are TGTGCCAGCAGTTCAGACGCCTCTAGCACAGATACGCAGTATTTT. It encodes CASSSDASSTDTQYF.

This clonotype showed up just a few times. The J gene is TRBJ2-4, the V gene TRBV2; D not resolved. The CDR3 spans 13 residues. Germline V gives CDR1 SNHLY, CDR2 FYNNEI. V was trimmed by 5 bases and J by 0 bases, leaving 5 bases between them. CDR3 bases: TGTGCCAGCAGTAACTTAGCCAAAAACATTCAGTACTTC. It codes for CASSNLAKNIQYF.

This chain uses TRBV7-3 with TRBJ1-1, with D perhaps TRBD1 (5 bases). Looked up from germline, CDR1 is SGHTA and CDR2 is FQGTGA. V was trimmed by 2 bases and J by 6 bases, leaving 13 bases between them. The CDR3 is 14 amino acids. CDR3 DNA sequence: TGTGCCAGCAGCTTAGACAGCCGGGGGGCTGAAGCTTTCTTT. This translates into CASSLDSRGAEAFF.

In its sample, this clonotype was seen many times. This chain uses TRBV24-1 with TRBJ2-2; D is uncertain. Trimming removed 9 bases at V and 5 bases at J, with 6 bases between. The V gene's germline CDR1 is KGHDR and CDR2 SFDVKD. The CDR3 extends over 11 amino acids. The CDR3 sequence is CATSKTGELFF. CDR3 nucleotides: TGTGCCACCTCAAAAACCGGGGAGCTGTTTTTT.

The chain joins TRBV6-2 or TRBV6-3 to TRBJ2-1; the D is unclear. Germline V gene sequence: CDR1 MNHEY, CDR2 SVGEGT. V was shortened by 7 bases and J by 0 bases, with 10 bases between the two germline ends. CDR3 length equals 14 residues. In DNA form, the CDR3 reads TGTGCCAGCAAGGCAAGAGACTCCTACAATGAGCAGTTCTTC. Translating gives CASKARDSYNEQFF.

The chain recombines TRBV18 with TRBJ2-5, with TRBD1 as a possible D gene (5 bases). Trimming left V 6 bases short and J 2 bases short, with 13 bases between. CDR3 length: 14 residues. Germline assignment: CDR1 KGHSH and CDR2 LQKENI. The CDR3 is CASSRTQLQETQYF. DNA of the CDR3: TGTGCCAGCTCCCGGACACAGTTACAAGAGACCCAGTACTTC.

In its sample, this clonotype was seen many times. The chain combines TRBV7-2 with TRBJ2-5; 13 nucleotides match TRBD2. The CDR3 consists of 14 residues. CDR1 and CDR2 (germline): SGHTA, FQGNSA. Trimming cost V 5 bases and J 7 bases; bases outside gene matches: 4. CDR3 loop: CASSPRLAGGTQYF. As DNA, the CDR3 is TGTGCCAGCAGCCCCCGACTAGCGGGAGGGACCCAGTACTTC. The entire variable domain, with the rest obtained from reference TRBV7-2 and TRBJ2-5, is as follows: GAGVSQSPSNKVTEKGKDVELRCDPISGHTALYWYRQSLGQGLEFLIYFQGNSAPDKSGLPSDRFSAERTGGSVSTLTIQRTQQEDSAVYLCASSPRLAGGTQYFGPGTRLLVL.

This clonotype came up a few times. The rearrangement joins TRBV7-2 to TRBJ2-1; D is unclear. CDR3 length: 15 amino acids. The V end lost 2 bases, the J end lost 4 bases, and 12 bases lay between the germline ends. Germline-derived CDR1 and CDR2 are SGHTA and FQGNSA. CDR3: CASSLTGPAYNEQFF. The DNA of the CDR3 is TGTGCCAGCAGCTTAACGGGCCCGGCATACAATGAGCAGTTCTTC.

This clonotype appeared many times. The rearrangement uses TRBV7-2 and TRBJ2-3; TRBD2 might be the D (5 bases). Germline lookup yields CDR1 SGHTA and CDR2 FQGNSA. The CDR3 runs to 15 residues. Trimming took off 1 base at V and 2 bases at J, with 10 bases between the two ends. This chain's CDR3 is CASSLGSGYTDTQYF. DNA for the CDR3: TGTGCCAGCAGCTTAGGAAGCGGTTACACAGATACGCAGTATTTT.

This chain links TRBV6-5 with TRBJ1-5; the D is unclear. CDR1 MNHEY and CDR2 SVGAGI come from the germline V gene. The CDR3 extends over 15 amino acids. V was trimmed by 8 bases and J by 2 bases, leaving 16 bases between them. The CDR3 sequence: CASRTQAVGNQPQHF. The CDR3 region has the DNA TGTGCCAGCCGAACGCAGGCCGTGGGCAATCAGCCCCAGCATTTT.

This clonotype showed up just a few times. The chain employs TRBV9 and TRBJ2-5, with a possible D match to TRBD1 (5 bases). The V and J ends lost 4 bases and 1 base respectively, with 17 bases between them. Germline V gene data show CDR1 as SGDLS and CDR2 as YYNGEE. The CDR3 runs to 16 residues. Here the CDR3 reads CASSSRQSSSQETQYF. As DNA, the CDR3 is TGTGCCAGCAGCTCCCGACAGTCTTCGTCCCAAGAGACCCAGTACTTC.

Ten or more counts support this clonotype. DNA of the CDR3: TGTGCCAGCAAGCCCAGGGGCACCACTAACTATGGCTACACCTTC. Its translation is CASKPRGTTNYGYTF. V usage is TRBV2 and J usage is TRBJ1-2, with D possibly being TRBD1 (6 bases). The CDR3 loop spans 15 amino acids. Germline assignment: CDR1 SNHLY and CDR2 FYNNEI. Trimming removed 7 bases from V and 0 bases from J, with 15 bases in between.

This clonotype showed up many times. This chain joins TRBV9 and TRBJ2-1; possible D gene TRBD2, 5 bases. The germline V gene has CDR1 SGDLS and CDR2 YYNGEE. V was clipped by 3 bases and J by 7 bases, with 14 bases between them. The CDR3 is made up of 14 amino acids. The CDR3, as DNA: TGTGCCAGCAGCGCCACGGGTGGGAGTAATGAGCAGTTCTTC. The encoded protein is CASSATGGSNEQFF.

The V and J genes are TRBV20-1 and TRBJ2-7, with TRBD1 matching 12 bases. The CDR3 runs to 15 residues. Germline CDR1 DFQATT, CDR2 SNEGSKA (reference sequence). After removal of 3 bases from V and 3 bases from J, the junction contained 6 bases not matched to a gene. CDR3 in amino acids: CSASRGTGGRYEQYF. CDR3 coding DNA: TGCAGTGCTAGCCGCGGGACAGGGGGCCGCTACGAGCAGTACTTC.

The chain couples TRBV30 to TRBJ1-1; D unresolved. Germline CDR1 GTSNPN, CDR2 SVGIG (reference sequence). This CDR3 spans 12 amino acids. Trimming removed 1 base from V and 8 bases from J, with 11 bases in between. The CDR3 DNA is TGTGCCTGGAGTGGGTTTGAAAGGGAAGCTTTCTTT. Protein sequence: CAWSGFEREAFF.